This is a list of T cell receptor beta chains from one sample in a study of T cell repertoires in cytomegalovirus infection. TCRdb re-called the reads with MiXCR, one entry per CDR3 protein. The sample contains about 76,000 distinct CDR3 sequences, around 3.5% of which appear only once. Sample: PBMCs. The receptors were gathered from a human donor in good health (CMV status not recorded). Some clones in this sample may be carry-over from other donors' samples. Both conserved end residues are part of each CDR3. Each record gives: D gene, V gene, J gene, clone size, CDR3 protein, CDR3 DNA. D genes are given only for firm matches. Clone size is not always given. Where it is, it says once, few, many or a class for expanded clones.

>-|TRBV7-3|TRBJ2-7|many
CASSLTGGADLPPYEQYF
TGTGCCAGCAGCTTAACGGGTGGGGCGGACTTACCCCCCTACGAGCAGTACTTC
>-|TRBV6-2/TRBV6-3|TRBJ1-3|-
CASSYWNSGNTIYF
TGTGCCAGCAGTTACTGGAACTCTGGAAACACCATATATTTT
>-|TRBV5-1|TRBJ1-1|many
CASSLDQGTEAFF
TGCGCCAGCAGCTTGGACCAGGGCACTGAAGCTTTCTTT
>TRBD1|TRBV4-2|TRBJ1-2|many
CASSQDPPGQASYGYTF
TGTGCCAGCAGCCAAGATCCCCCCGGACAGGCCAGCTATGGCTACACCTTC
>-|TRBV5-1|TRBJ1-1|many
CASSTLSTTEAFF
TGCGCCAGCAGTACACTATCTACGACTGAAGCTTTCTTT
>-|TRBV19|TRBJ1-4|few
CASSIEMWGARSNEKLFF
TGTGCCAGTAGTATTGAGATGTGGGGGGCGCGGAGCAATGAAAAACTGTTTTTT
>-|TRBV4-3|TRBJ1-4|many
CASSQAFGAYNEKLFF
TGCGCCAGCAGCCAAGCCTTTGGGGCATACAACGAAAAACTGTTTTTT
>-|TRBV6-1|TRBJ1-5|many
CASSSQWFEPQHF
TGTGCCAGCAGTTCTCAATGGTTTGAGCCCCAGCATTTT
>TRBD2|TRBV5-6|TRBJ2-4|many
CASSLEASGGIGKNIQYF
TGTGCCAGCAGCTTGGAGGCTAGCGGGGGTATCGGCAAAAACATTCAGTACTTC
>-|TRBV10-3|TRBJ1-2|many
CASNDPNYGYTF
TGTGCCTCCAATGATCCGAACTATGGCTACACCTTC
>TRBD1|TRBV7-2|TRBJ2-7|many
CASSFTGTGSYEQYF
TGTGCCAGCAGCTTTACCGGGACAGGGTCCTACGAGCAGTACTTC
>-|TRBV24-1|TRBJ1-1|many
CATSDPRGSGEAFF
TGTGCCACCAGTGACCCTAGGGGCAGCGGCGAAGCTTTCTTT
>-|TRBV19|TRBJ1-5|many
CASSIRDTNQPQHF
TGTGCCAGTAGTATTAGGGACACAAATCAGCCCCAGCATTTT
>TRBD1|TRBV5-6|TRBJ2-7|many
CASRRQGAYLEQYF
TGTGCCAGCAGGCGACAGGGGGCGTATCTCGAGCAGTACTTC
>-|TRBV27|TRBJ1-1|many
CASSLYPYGNTEAFF
TGTGCCAGCAGTTTATACCCCTATGGGAACACTGAAGCTTTCTTT
>-|TRBV20-1|TRBJ1-1|many
CSVRGRLGTEAFF
TGCAGTGTTAGGGGACGGTTGGGCACTGAAGCTTTCTTT
>TRBD2|TRBV6-2/TRBV6-3|TRBJ2-1|many
CASSYGTRVEQFF
TGTGCCAGCAGTTACGGGACTAGGGTTGAGCAGTTCTTC
>-|TRBV7-6|TRBJ2-7|many
CASSSQPGASYEQYF
TGTGCCAGCAGCTCCCAACCAGGGGCGAGCTACGAGCAGTACTTC